These 32 T cell receptor beta chains were sequenced from one sample in a study of T cell responses to AZD1222 COVID-19 vaccine. Using immunoSEQ multiplex PCR, the repertoire was profiled, and TCRdb retains in-frame clones only, with some absent. This table has around 120,000 clones, roughly 92% appearing once. This specimen consisted of peripheral blood, obtained 28 days after the second AZD1222 dose. These receptors originate from an adult who received the AZD1222 COVID-19 vaccine.

The chain carries TRBV23-1 and TRBJ2-1, with D perhaps being TRBD1 or TRBD2 (7 bases each). TRBV23-1 is designated an ORF whose function remains uncertain. V dropped 11 bases and J dropped 4 bases, with 21 bases sitting between them. The CDR3 extends over 15 amino acids. CDR3 DNA sequence: TGCGCCGGAGGGGGGAGGGGGCGCAAATACAATGAGCAGTTCTTC. Translating it yields CAGGGRGRKYNEQFF.

The J gene is TRBJ2-3, the V gene TRBV6-5; 12 bases align to TRBD1. This CDR3 comprises 16 residues. The junction had 4 bases not matched to a gene; V was cut back by 1 base and J by 5 bases. Per germline, CDR1 MNHEY and CDR2 SVGAGI. Written as DNA, the CDR3 is TGTGCCAGCAGTTACTGGGGACAGGGGGCAGGAGATACGCAGTATTTT. This encodes CASSYWGQGAGDTQYF.

This rearrangement joins TRBV27 to TRBJ2-5, with TRBD1 matching over 7 bases. J lost 1 base, V lost 9 bases, and 2 bases had no gene match. CDR3 size: 12 residues. CDR1 is MNHEY, CDR2 SMNVEV, per germline (reference sequence). CDR3 in DNA: TGTGCCAGTGGGACAGCCCAAGAGACCCAGTACTTC. Translating gives CASGTAQETQYF.

CDR3 nucleotide sequence: TGTGCCACCAGCCTTTCCTCGGGGCTTTATAGCAATCAGCCCCAGCATTTT. This translates into CATSLSSGLYSNQPQHF. This chain connects TRBV15 to TRBJ1-5; a weak D match, TRBD1 (5 bases). Germline lookup yields CDR1 LNHNV and CDR2 YYDKDF (reference sequence). V lost 5 bases and J 0 bases, leaving 17 bases between the germline ends. This CDR3 is 17 amino acids long.

The chain recombines TRBV30 with TRBJ1-2; the match to TRBD1 covers 8 bases. Germline V gene lookup returns CDR1 GTSNPN and CDR2 SVGIG (reference sequence). This CDR3 is built from 15 residues. CDR3 residues: CARSGGFGQGDGYTF. The DNA for the CDR3 is TGTGCTCGGAGTGGGGGATTTGGACAGGGAGATGGCTACACCTTC.

The chain combines TRBV30 with TRBJ2-3; weak D call: TRBD1 (6 bases). Germline V gene lookup returns CDR1 GTSNPN and CDR2 SVGIG (reference sequence). This CDR3 has 14 residues. Trimming cost V 3 bases and J 1 base, with 11 bases left between them. CDR3 nucleotides: TGTGCCTGGAGCCAGGGGTTAGGCACAGATACGCAGTATTTT. It translates to CAWSQGLGTDTQYF.

CDR3 nucleotide sequence: TGCGCCAGCAGCCACCCATCCGGGACAGGGGGCGAGCAGTACTTC. Translation: CASSHPSGTGGEQYF. This chain links TRBV4-3 with TRBJ2-7; 11 nucleotides line up with TRBD1. J was trimmed by 6 bases and V by 3 bases; bases with no gene match: 7. The CDR3 loop spans 15 amino acids. The germline CDR1 and CDR2 sequences are LGHNA and YSLEER.

The chain couples TRBV3-1 (or the pseudogene TRBV3-2) to TRBJ2-1, with 10 bases identical to TRBD2. Trimming cost V 3 bases and J 5 bases; bases outside gene matches: 7. CDR3 length: 16 residues. Germline-derived CDR1 and CDR2 are LGHDT and YNNKEL (reference sequence). The CDR3 DNA follows: TGTGCCAGCAGCCAGATGGGACTAGCGACCCACAATGAGCAGTTCTTC. Translation: CASSQMGLATHNEQFF.

The chain links TRBV4-3 to TRBJ1-4; TRBD1 agrees at 7 bases. CDR1 and CDR2 from the germline V gene are LGHNA and YSLEER. The CDR3 spans 16 residues. J gave up 6 bases and V 6 bases, and 13 bases lay outside the gene matches. As DNA, the CDR3 is TGCGCCAGCAGTCCTGGGAAGACAGGGTGGGATGAAAAACTGTTTTTT. Encoded protein: CASSPGKTGWDEKLFF.

This clone showed up just once. The J gene is TRBJ1-2, the V gene TRBV9; unclear D gene. Germline CDR1 and CDR2: SGDLS and YYNGEE. V was clipped by 4 bases and J by 0 bases, with 13 bases between them. The length of the CDR3 is 15 residues. Here the CDR3 DNA reads TGTGCCAGCAGCCCCGCGGCGTTAGCTAACTATGGCTACACCTTC. This codes for CASSPAALANYGYTF.

The V gene is TRBV9, the J gene TRBJ2-7; D is perhaps TRBD2 (6 bases). V dropped 0 bases and J dropped 2 bases, with 12 bases sitting between them. The CDR3 length is 15 residues. Germline CDR1 SGDLS, CDR2 YYNGEE. The CDR3, as DNA: TGTGCCAGCAGCGTAGGTAACGGGGGTACCTACGAGCAGTACTTC. It encodes CASSVGNGGTYEQYF. The entire variable domain, with the rest obtained from reference TRBV9 and TRBJ2-7, is as follows: DSGVTQTPKHLITATGQRVTLRCSPRSGDLSVYWYQQSLDQGLQFLIQYYNGEERAKGNILERFSAQQFPDLHSELNLSSLELGDSALYFCASSVGNGGTYEQYFGPGTRLTVT.

The V call is TRBV6-5, the J call TRBJ1-1; no reliable D call. V lost 6 bases and J lost 5, with 7 bases in between. Germline V gene data show CDR1 as MNHEY and CDR2 as SVGAGI. The CDR3 is 11 amino acids. The CDR3 protein is CASRRGTEAFF. CDR3 bases: TGTGCCAGCAGACGTGGGACTGAAGCTTTCTTT.

The chain has TRBV9 and TRBJ1-4, with D possibly TRBD1 on 5 matching bases. The CDR3 is 16 amino acids. CDR1 SGDLS and CDR2 YYNGEE come from the germline V gene. V was trimmed by 3 bases and J by 8 bases, leaving 20 bases between them. The CDR3 DNA sequence: TGTGCCAGCAGCGCGGGGGATGTGTACGTAAGCGAAAAACTGTTTTTT. It translates to CASSAGDVYVSEKLFF.

The genes are TRBV24-1 and TRBJ2-1; TRBD2 is a possible D gene (6 bases). This CDR3 contains 12 residues. Germline V gene data show CDR1 as KGHDR and CDR2 as SFDVKD. Trimming shortened V by 9 bases and J by 7 bases, and 12 bases separated the two germline ends. The chain's CDR3 is CATGEVWNEQFF. The CDR3 DNA reads as TGTGCCACCGGGGAGGTTTGGAATGAGCAGTTCTTC.

V is TRBV4-3 and J is TRBJ1-5, with D uncertain. The length of the CDR3 is 16 residues. With 3 bases removed from V and 4 bases from J, the gap between germline ends came to 16 bases. Germline CDR1 LGHNA, CDR2 YSLEER. The CDR3 DNA reads as TGCGCCAGCAGCCACCCCCGAGGTAGGGTGAATCAGCCCCAGCATTTT. Encoded protein: CASSHPRGRVNQPQHF.

The V gene is TRBV27, the J gene TRBJ1-5, with TRBD1 matching 10 bases. V trimming: 6 bases; J trimming: 6 bases; junction bases outside the gene matches: 11. The CDR3 consists of 16 residues. Germline V lookup: CDR1 MNHEY, CDR2 SMNVEV (reference sequence). This CDR3 reads CASRTAGTGAGQPQHF. CDR3 sequence (DNA): TGTGCCAGCAGAACCGCCGGGACAGGGGCAGGTCAGCCCCAGCATTTT.

The chain joins TRBV6-5 to TRBJ1-1; possibly TRBD1 for D (5 bases). Germline CDR1 is MNHEY and CDR2 is SVGAGI. The CDR3 totals 13 residues. V shed 5 bases and J shed 6 bases, with 13 bases lying between them. This chain's CDR3 is CASSLQGFSEAFF. The CDR3, as DNA: TGTGCCAGCAGTCTTCAGGGATTCTCTGAAGCTTTCTTT.

The rearrangement joins TRBV12-3 or TRBV12-4 to TRBJ1-2; a possible D gene is TRBD1 (6 bases). Deletions cut 1 base from V and 8 bases from J, with 11 bases between. The CDR3 contains 13 residues. The CDR3 is CASSLGQGIGYTF. In DNA form, the CDR3 reads TGTGCCAGCAGTTTAGGGCAGGGGATCGGCTACACCTTC.

This chain joins TRBV30 and TRBJ2-4; possibly TRBD2 for D (7 bases). V was trimmed by 2 bases and J by 6 bases, leaving 17 bases between them. CDR3 length: 15 residues. Germline CDR1 and CDR2: GTSNPN and SVGIG (reference sequence). The CDR3 protein is CAWSSGGQGGNIQYF. The CDR3 region has the DNA TGTGCCTGGAGTTCCGGGGGGCAGGGCGGAAACATTCAGTACTTC.

The chain couples TRBV9 to TRBJ2-2, with D tentatively TRBD2 (6 bases). V was pared by 4 bases and J by 3 bases, with 10 bases between. Germline V CDR1 and CDR2: SGDLS, YYNGEE. The CDR3 covers 14 residues. CDR3: CASSPRRDTGELFF. The CDR3 bases are TGTGCCAGCAGCCCGAGGAGGGACACCGGGGAGCTGTTTTTT.

This rearrangement joins TRBV19 to TRBJ2-2; D not resolved. CDR1 LNHDA and CDR2 SQIVND come from the germline V gene (reference sequence). Trimming cost V 3 bases and J 6 bases, with 11 bases left between them. The CDR3 length is 14 residues. The CDR3 coding sequence is TGTGCCAGTAGTATGGGTAGGATCGCCGGGGAGCTGTTTTTT. As protein: CASSMGRIAGELFF.

V usage is TRBV30 and J usage is TRBJ1-5; the D is unclear. The CDR3 covers 13 residues. The germline CDR1 and CDR2 sequences are GTSNPN and SVGIG (reference sequence). Deletions cut 2 bases from V and 4 bases from J, with 9 bases between. Here the CDR3 DNA reads TGTGCCTGGAGTATCGCCCCAAATCAGCCCCAGCATTTT. Protein sequence: CAWSIAPNQPQHF.

This chain joins TRBV30 and TRBJ2-7, with a weak D call TRBD2 (6 bases). Germline V gene sequence: CDR1 GTSNPN, CDR2 SVGIG (reference sequence). The CDR3 consists of 13 residues. V dropped 0 bases and J dropped 7 bases, with 13 bases sitting between them. The CDR3 DNA is TGTGCCTGGAGTGTACGCCGGGCGGGGGAGCAGTACTTC. Its protein product is CAWSVRRAGEQYF.

The chain links TRBV7-2 to TRBJ2-3, with D perhaps given as TRBD1 or TRBD2 (6 bases each). Trimming removed 3 bases at V and 3 bases at J, with 16 bases between. This CDR3 comprises 16 residues. Germline V gives CDR1 SGHTA, CDR2 FQGNSA. In nucleotides, the CDR3 is TGTGCCAGCAGCTTTCTCGGGGGCGGGGTTACAGATACGCAGTATTTT. Its protein product is CASSFLGGGVTDTQYF.

The J gene is TRBJ2-3, the V gene TRBV9; D possibly corresponds to TRBD1 (6 bases). Trimming took 4 bases from V and 2 from J, leaving 14 bases between them. CDR1 is SGDLS and CDR2 is YYNGEE in the germline V gene. The CDR3 is 15 residues long. The CDR3 here is CASSPQGKITDTQYF. The CDR3 DNA sequence: TGTGCCAGCAGCCCGCAGGGGAAAATCACAGATACGCAGTATTTT.

The V and J genes are TRBV6-5 and TRBJ2-1; TRBD1 aligns across 9 bases. The CDR3 is 15 amino acids. V trimming: 6 bases; J trimming: 8 bases; junction bases outside the gene matches: 11. Germline V CDR1 and CDR2: MNHEY, SVGAGI. CDR3: CASRRGGQGGYEQFF. The CDR3 DNA sequence: TGTGCCAGCAGGAGAGGGGGACAGGGTGGGTATGAGCAGTTCTTC.

The chain employs TRBV7-2 and TRBJ1-2; unclear D gene. V was shortened by 4 bases and J by 0 bases, with 15 bases between the two germline ends. CDR3 length: 16 residues. Germline CDR1 and CDR2: SGHTA and FQGNSA. The CDR3 DNA reads TGTGCCAGCAGCTCCCCGGCAGGTCGAGCTAACTATGGCTACACCTTC. Translating gives CASSSPAGRANYGYTF.

The chain carries TRBV12-3 or TRBV12-4 and TRBJ2-2; D gene ambiguous. V gave up 5 bases and J gave up 1 base, with 5 bases separating them. CDR3 length: 13 residues. The CDR3 here is CASSQQNTGELFF. The DNA for the CDR3 is TGTGCCAGCAGTCAACAGAACACCGGGGAGCTGTTTTTT.

CDR3: CASSSKRLAGTDTQYF. In DNA, the CDR3 is TGTGCCAGCAGCTCGAAACGACTAGCGGGCACAGATACGCAGTATTTT. The chain uses TRBV7-9 and TRBJ2-3; 9 bases agree with TRBD2. Trimming took 4 bases from V and 1 from J; bases not matched to a gene: 6. CDR1 SEHNR and CDR2 FQNEAQ come from the germline V gene (reference sequence). The CDR3 covers 16 residues.

The V gene is TRBV5-5, the J gene TRBJ1-5; D possibly corresponds to TRBD1 (5 bases). Trimming pared 3 bases from V and 6 bases from J, leaving 13 bases between. CDR1 is SGHKS and CDR2 is YYEKEE in the germline V gene (reference sequence). This CDR3 has 14 residues. The CDR3 DNA follows: TGTGCCAGCAGCTCACAGGCGGGGCTTCAGCCCCAGCATTTT. Translating gives CASSSQAGLQPQHF.

This sequence joins TRBV28 and TRBJ2-7; 7 bases match TRBD1. Germline lookup yields CDR1 MDHEN and CDR2 SYDVKM. Unmatched junction bases numbered 6, after V lost 5 bases and J lost 5 bases. The CDR3 length is 13 residues. In nucleotides, the CDR3 is TGTGCCAGCAGTAGACAGGGTACCCACGAGCAGTACTTC. The encoded protein is CASSRQGTHEQYF.

The CDR3 coding sequence is TGTGCCAGCAGCTTACAGGGGGCCTCCGGGGAGCTGTTTTTT. Translation: CASSLQGASGELFF. The chain is built from TRBV7-3 and TRBJ2-2, with TRBD1 matching 8 bases. The CDR3 has 14 amino acids. CDR1 is SGHTA and CDR2 is FQGTGA in the germline V gene. V was pared by 2 bases and J by 6 bases, with 2 bases of the junction left unmatched.